This TCR beta chain stems from a study of T cell clonality in common variable immunodeficiency. This clone was observed at least ten times. As yet, its antigen is unknown. The sequence runs out 3 residues before the end of the CDR3; the remainder is reconstructed from the germline J gene. This CDR3 has 11 residues. Trimming removed 6 bases at V and 7 bases at J, with 8 bases between. Per the germline V gene, CDR1 is SNHLY and CDR2 is FYNNEI. Study findings and constraints: Fewer deletions and N-nucleotide insertions were reportedly seen in common variable immunodeficiency TCR beta sequences.

Some clones are missing from TCRdb's copy, which holds only in-frame ones; the method was immunoSEQ multiplex PCR. The data show around 30,000 clones, with none appearing a single time. Input material: peripheral blood mononuclear cells. The rearrangement joins TRBV2 to TRBJ2-3, with unresolved D. The clonotype comes from a human donor with common variable immunodeficiency. This CDR3 is CASSRLYTQYF. Partial CDR3 DNA: TGTGCCAGCAGCCGTCTTTATACG.